The 26 T cell receptor beta chains reported below all come from one sample, sequenced in a study of Tregs in tolerant kidney transplant recipients (dated by TCRdb to about 2019). The time point label here, explained by the study, means: 6 months after combined kidney and bone marrow transplant. The transplants used related donors along with nonmyeloablative bone marrow transplantation, and in the human trials mixed chimerism was transient. The library was obtained by the immunoSEQ multiplex PCR assay. Entries here come from immuneACCESS through TCRdb and include only in-frame sequences with V and J called. Some clones fail to appear in such tables; in the studies checked, an unresolved V gene covers under half of the shortfall, and the cause of the remainder is unknown. This sample is represented by around 61,000 clones; around 87% of them were singletons. The ten biggest clones cover 3.5% to 4.5% of the sample.

This sample comprised CD4+ T cells from blood (PBMCs), obtained 6 months after the transplant. Receptors were obtained from a human patient who received a combined kidney and bone marrow transplant. After a transplant, some of the T cells may come from the graft donor.

The V gene is TRBV29-1, the J gene TRBJ2-1; 8 bases align to TRBD1. The V gene's germline CDR1 is SQVTM and CDR2 ANQGSEA. V shed 7 bases and J 0 bases; nucleotides not matched to a gene: 5. The CDR3 spans 14 residues. CDR3 amino acids: CSGGTGTSYNEQFF. The CDR3 DNA follows: TGCAGCGGGGGGACAGGCACCTCCTACAATGAGCAGTTCTTC.

The chain carries TRBV7-3 and TRBJ2-7; D is perhaps TRBD2 (7 bases). Trimming left V 2 bases short and J 2 bases short, with 16 bases between. CDR3 length: 16 residues. Germline V lookup: CDR1 SGHTA, CDR2 FQGTGA. The CDR3 DNA reads TGTGCCAGCAGCTTAGGGGAGGGGGGGGGCCCCTACGAGCAGTACTTC. Its translation is CASSLGEGGGPYEQYF.

This sequence joins TRBV11-2 and TRBJ1-1; D perhaps matches TRBD1 (6 bases). Germline CDR1 reads SGHAT; CDR2 reads FQNNGV. The V end lost 3 bases, the J end lost 10 bases, and 15 bases lay between the germline ends. The length of the CDR3 is 13 residues. The CDR3 is CASSFWDKERAFF. In DNA, the CDR3 is TGTGCCAGCAGCTTTTGGGACAAAGAGCGAGCTTTCTTT.

The rearrangement uses TRBV10-3 and TRBJ2-7; 8 positions agree with TRBD2. Per the germline V gene, CDR1 is ENHRY and CDR2 is SYGVKD. V lost 0 bases, J lost 2 bases, and 6 bases stayed unmatched. This CDR3 has 16 residues. The CDR3 protein is CAISESRRLATYEQYF. CDR3 nucleotides: TGTGCCATCAGTGAGTCTAGGAGACTAGCGACCTACGAGCAGTACTTC.

The rearrangement joins TRBV5-8 to TRBJ2-1, with 8 bases aligning to TRBD2. The CDR3 extends over 17 amino acids. V trimming: 1 base; J trimming: 4 bases; junction bases outside the gene matches: 10. Germline V lookup: CDR1 SGHTS, CDR2 YDEGEE. The CDR3 loop is CASSLRAGVLYYNEQFF. The CDR3 nucleotides are TGTGCCAGCAGCTTGAGAGCGGGAGTGTTATATTACAATGAGCAGTTCTTC.

In DNA, the CDR3 is TGTGCCAGCAGCCAAGACAGGGTGTGGGGTCAGCCCCAGCATTTT. It translates to CASSQDRVWGQPQHF. The rearrangement joins TRBV6-1 to TRBJ1-5, with 7 bases aligning to TRBD1. Trimming took 6 bases from V and 6 from J; bases not matched to a gene: 11. Germline CDR1 MNHNS, CDR2 SASEGT. CDR3 length: 15 amino acids.

The V and J genes are TRBV13 and TRBJ2-3; the D is unclear. V was trimmed by 1 base and J by 1 base, leaving 12 bases between them. The CDR3 has 16 residues. Germline assignment: CDR1 PRHDT and CDR2 FYEKMQ (reference sequence). The CDR3 coding sequence is TGTGCCAGCAGCTTAGTTAGAAGATTAGGCACAGATACGCAGTATTTT. It is translated as CASSLVRRLGTDTQYF.

The chain links TRBV27 to TRBJ1-2; tentatively, D is TRBD1 (5 bases). Per the germline V gene, CDR1 is MNHEY and CDR2 is SMNVEV (reference sequence). Trimming left V 0 bases short and J 4 bases short, with 9 bases between. The CDR3 extends over 14 amino acids. The CDR3 protein is CASSLSRRAYGYTF. The CDR3, as DNA: TGTGCCAGCAGTTTATCGCGCAGGGCCTATGGCTACACCTTC.

V gene TRBV7-8 combines with J gene TRBJ1-1, with D hard to call. This CDR3 is built from 13 residues. From germline, CDR1 is SGHVS and CDR2 FQNEAQ. Trimming took 2 bases from V and 6 from J, leaving 10 bases between them. CDR3 DNA: TGTGCCAGCAGCTTACTTCAAACGGCTGAAGCTTTCTTT. It specifies CASSLLQTAEAFF.

The V gene is TRBV5-6, the J gene TRBJ2-5; a weak D match, TRBD2 (5 bases). Deletions cut 5 bases from V and 4 bases from J, with 21 bases between. The CDR3 has 16 amino acids. Germline CDR1 and CDR2: SGHDT and YYEEEE. The CDR3 loop reads CASSQGWLATPETQYF. The CDR3 DNA follows: TGTGCCAGCAGTCAAGGGTGGTTAGCGACTCCAGAGACCCAGTACTTC.

The chain has TRBV6-5 and TRBJ2-7; D perhaps matches TRBD1 (6 bases). V lost 6 bases and J lost 2, with 8 bases in between. Germline lookup yields CDR1 MNHEY and CDR2 SVGAGI. The CDR3 runs to 12 residues. The CDR3 sequence: CASRDRAYEQYF. CDR3 bases: TGTGCCAGCAGGGACAGAGCCTACGAGCAGTACTTC.

This chain uses TRBV30 with TRBJ2-3; TRBD2 matches at 11 bases. Germline assignment: CDR1 GTSNPN and CDR2 SVGIG (reference sequence). V dropped 6 bases and J dropped 6; count of bases not matched to a gene: 14. CDR3 length: 16 residues. CDR3 amino acids: CACSTGLAGGGDTQYF. As DNA, the CDR3 is TGTGCCTGCTCAACAGGGCTAGCGGGGGGTGGGGATACGCAGTATTTT. Combining the CDR3 with reference TRBV30 and TRBJ2-3 gives the whole variable domain SQTIHQWPATLVQPVGSPLSLECTVEGTSNPNLYWYRQAAGRGLQLLFYSVGIGQISSEVPQNLSASRPQDRQFILSSKKLLLSDSGFYLCACSTGLAGGGDTQYFGPGTRLTVL.

CDR3 sequence (DNA): TGTGCCAGCAGCCAGGAGGGCCGGAGGGATACGCAGTATTTT. Residues: CASSQEGRRDTQYF. The rearrangement joins TRBV7-3 to TRBJ2-3; perhaps TRBD2 as D (6 bases). This CDR3 comprises 14 residues. V lost 5 bases and J lost 6, with 15 bases in between. Germline values: CDR1 SGHTA, CDR2 FQGTGA.

The chain uses TRBV19 and TRBJ1-2; D may be TRBD1 (5 bases). V lost 8 bases, J lost 4 bases, and 17 bases lay in between. Germline assignment: CDR1 LNHDA and CDR2 SQIVND (reference sequence). CDR3 length: 14 residues. CDR3 DNA: TGTGCCAGTGCGGTGCAGGGCAACGGCTATGGCTACACCTTC. It translates to CASAVQGNGYGYTF.

The rearrangement uses TRBV7-3 and TRBJ2-5; 8 bases match TRBD2. The CDR3 loop spans 15 amino acids. The J segment lost 8 bases and the V segment lost 2 bases, leaving 10 bases of the junction unmatched. Germline V gives CDR1 SGHTA, CDR2 FQGTGA. The CDR3: CASSLRPGLEFTQYF. The CDR3 DNA is TGTGCCAGCAGCTTACGACCGGGACTAGAGTTCACCCAGTACTTC.

The V call is TRBV10-3, the J call TRBJ1-5; 8 nucleotides agree with TRBD1. This CDR3 is built from 13 residues. J was trimmed by 3 bases and V by 6 bases; bases with no gene match: 1. Germline V gene lookup returns CDR1 ENHRY and CDR2 SYGVKD. This chain's CDR3 is CAIRDRDNQPQHF. CDR3 nucleotide sequence: TGTGCCATCAGGGACAGGGACAATCAGCCCCAGCATTTT.

The rearrangement uses TRBV28 and TRBJ1-2, with TRBD1 identical over 9 bases. Losses at the gene ends were 3 bases for V and 2 bases for J; bases not matched to a gene: 4. Germline CDR1 is MDHEN and CDR2 is SYDVKM. CDR3 length: 15 amino acids. As DNA, the CDR3 is TGTGCCAGCAGTTTGAACAGGGGGCAGAACTATGGCTACACCTTC. Translated: CASSLNRGQNYGYTF.

This clone was seen once. The chain recombines TRBV2 with TRBJ2-2; D may be TRBD1 (6 bases). There are 14 residues in the CDR3. Per the germline V gene, CDR1 is SNHLY and CDR2 is FYNNEI. V lost 9 bases and J 4 bases, leaving 15 bases between the germline ends. DNA for the CDR3: TGTGCCAGTCAGTCGAAAGGGGGCACCGGGGAGCTGTTTTTT. Protein product: CASQSKGGTGELFF. Based on the CDR3 plus reference TRBV2 and TRBJ2-2, the full variable domain is EPEVTQTPSHQVTQMGQEVILRCVPISNHLYFYWYRQILGQKVEFLVSFYNNEISEKSEIFDDQFSVERPDGSNFTLKIRSTKLEDSAMYFCASQSKGGTGELFFGEGSRLTVL.

The J gene is TRBJ2-7, the V gene TRBV5-1; no clear D gene. This CDR3 has 13 residues. V gave up 2 bases and J gave up 6 bases, with 12 bases separating them. CDR1 and CDR2 from the germline V gene are SGHRS and YFSETQ. Written as DNA, the CDR3 is TGCGCCAGCAGCTTACAGCCCGCCTCCGAGCAGTACTTC. Translated: CASSLQPASEQYF.

This clone came up once. The V call is TRBV9, the J call TRBJ2-5; 8 bases line up with TRBD1. Germline V gene data show CDR1 as SGDLS and CDR2 as YYNGEE. Losses at the gene ends were 4 bases for V and 1 base for J; bases not matched to a gene: 9. The CDR3 runs to 16 residues. CDR3 bases: TGTGCCAGCAGCCCCCAGGGGGCCCGCGCCCAAGAGACCCAGTACTTC. Translating it yields CASSPQGARAQETQYF.

V is TRBV30 and J is TRBJ1-2; D unclear. The CDR3 consists of 14 residues. V was cut by 0 bases and J by 5 bases, with 13 bases left in between. Germline-derived CDR1 and CDR2 are GTSNPN and SVGIG (reference sequence). CDR3 protein: CAWSVSPGSYGYTF. As DNA, the CDR3 is TGTGCCTGGAGTGTTTCGCCGGGAAGTTATGGCTACACCTTC.

This clone was picked up one time. The genes are TRBV7-3 and TRBJ2-7; D not certain. The CDR3 is 12 amino acids. Germline V CDR1 and CDR2: SGHTA, FQGTGA. Trimming pared 5 bases from V and 4 bases from J, leaving 9 bases between. CDR3 nucleotides: TGTGCCAGCAGCCTTATAGCTTACGAGCAGTACTTC. Encoded protein: CASSLIAYEQYF.

The CDR3 here is CATAGYHQFF. CDR3 in DNA: TGTGCCACCGCGGGGTACCATCAGTTCTTC. The J gene is TRBJ2-1, the V gene TRBV6-4, with D possibly being TRBD2 (6 bases). Germline V gene data show CDR1 as MRHNA and CDR2 as SNTAGT. V shed 10 bases and J shed 13 bases, with 14 bases lying between them. The CDR3 runs to 10 residues.

Regarding this clone: In the same sample, other DNA sequences code for this CDR3. J is TRBJ1-1 and V is TRBV27; D possibly corresponds to TRBD1 (5 bases). Trimming took 3 bases from V and 1 from J, leaving 6 bases between them. Germline loops: CDR1 MNHEY, CDR2 SMNVEV (reference sequence). This CDR3 comprises 13 residues. In nucleotides, the CDR3 is TGTGCCAGCAGTTTTGACAGGAACACTGAAGCTTTCTTT. It codes for CASSFDRNTEAFF.

This chain connects TRBV7-9 to TRBJ2-1; the match to TRBD2 covers 7 bases. The CDR3 runs to 15 residues. Germline CDR1 is SEHNR and CDR2 is FQNEAQ (reference sequence). The V gene end was trimmed by 2 bases and the J gene end by 8 bases; junction bases not matched to a gene: 9. The CDR3 reads CASSLLGGSTDEQFF. The CDR3, as DNA: TGTGCCAGCAGCTTACTGGGCGGGAGTACGGATGAGCAGTTCTTC.

The rearrangement links TRBV27 to TRBJ2-3; 8 positions agree with TRBD2. Germline V gene sequence: CDR1 MNHEY, CDR2 SMNVEV (reference sequence). The CDR3 has 16 amino acids. V shed 5 bases and J 10 bases; nucleotides not matched to a gene: 17. CDR3 sequence (DNA): TGTGCCAGCAGTAGAGCGGGGGTAAAGATTAGGGGGGCGCAGTATTTT. It specifies CASSRAGVKIRGAQYF.